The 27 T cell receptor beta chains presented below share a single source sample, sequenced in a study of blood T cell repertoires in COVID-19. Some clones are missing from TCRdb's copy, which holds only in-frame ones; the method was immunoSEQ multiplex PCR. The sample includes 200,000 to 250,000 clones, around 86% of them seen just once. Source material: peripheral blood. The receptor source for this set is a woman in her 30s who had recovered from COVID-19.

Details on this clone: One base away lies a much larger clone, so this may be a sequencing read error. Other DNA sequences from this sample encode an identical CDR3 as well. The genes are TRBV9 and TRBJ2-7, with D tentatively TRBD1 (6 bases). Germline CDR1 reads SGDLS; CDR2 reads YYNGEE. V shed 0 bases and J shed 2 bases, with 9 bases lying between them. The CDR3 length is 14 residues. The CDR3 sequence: CASSVGQGTYEQYF. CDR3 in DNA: TGTGCCAGCAGCGTAGGGCAGGGGACCTACGAGCAGTACTTC. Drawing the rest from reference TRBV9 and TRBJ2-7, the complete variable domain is DSGVTQTPKHLITATGQRVTLRCSPRSGDLSVYWYQQSLDQGLQFLIQYYNGEERAKGNILERFSAQQFPDLHSELNLSSLELGDSALYFCASSVGQGTYEQYFGPGTRLTVT.

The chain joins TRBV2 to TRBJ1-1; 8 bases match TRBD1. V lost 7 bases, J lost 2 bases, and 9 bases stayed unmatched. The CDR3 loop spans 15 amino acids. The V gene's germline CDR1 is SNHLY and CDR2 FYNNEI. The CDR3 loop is CASTSTGVGNTEAFF. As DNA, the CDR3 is TGTGCCAGCACTTCGACAGGGGTGGGAAACACTGAAGCTTTCTTT.

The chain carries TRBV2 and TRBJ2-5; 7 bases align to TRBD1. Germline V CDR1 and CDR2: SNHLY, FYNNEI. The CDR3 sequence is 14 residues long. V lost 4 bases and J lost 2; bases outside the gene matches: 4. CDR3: CASSVGTVQETQYF. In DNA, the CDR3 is TGTGCCAGCAGTGTCGGGACAGTACAAGAGACCCAGTACTTC. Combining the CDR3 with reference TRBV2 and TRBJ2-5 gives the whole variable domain EPEVTQTPSHQVTQMGQEVILRCVPISNHLYFYWYRQILGQKVEFLVSFYNNEISEKSEIFDDQFSVERPDGSNFTLKIRSTKLEDSAMYFCASSVGTVQETQYFGPGTRLLVL.

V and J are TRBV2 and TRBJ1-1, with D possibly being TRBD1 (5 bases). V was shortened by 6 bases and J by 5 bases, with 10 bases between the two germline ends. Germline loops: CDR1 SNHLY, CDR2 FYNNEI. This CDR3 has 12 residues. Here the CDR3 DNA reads TGTGCCAGCAGGACTCCAGGGACTGAAGCTTTCTTT. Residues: CASRTPGTEAFF. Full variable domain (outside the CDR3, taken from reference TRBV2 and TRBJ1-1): EPEVTQTPSHQVTQMGQEVILRCVPISNHLYFYWYRQILGQKVEFLVSFYNNEISEKSEIFDDQFSVERPDGSNFTLKIRSTKLEDSAMYFCASRTPGTEAFFGQGTRLTVV.

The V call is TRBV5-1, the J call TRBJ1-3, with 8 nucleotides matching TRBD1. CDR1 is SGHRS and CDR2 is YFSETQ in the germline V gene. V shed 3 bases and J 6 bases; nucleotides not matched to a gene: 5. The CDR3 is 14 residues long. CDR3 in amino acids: CASSSRTGPNTIYF. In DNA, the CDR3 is TGCGCCAGCAGCTCGAGGACAGGGCCAAACACCATATATTTT.

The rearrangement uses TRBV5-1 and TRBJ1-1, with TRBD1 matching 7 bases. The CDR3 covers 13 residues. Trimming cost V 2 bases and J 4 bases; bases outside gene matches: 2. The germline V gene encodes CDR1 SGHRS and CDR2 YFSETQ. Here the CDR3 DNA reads TGCGCCAGCAGCTTATCAGGGGGCACTGAAGCTTTCTTT. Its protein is CASSLSGGTEAFF.

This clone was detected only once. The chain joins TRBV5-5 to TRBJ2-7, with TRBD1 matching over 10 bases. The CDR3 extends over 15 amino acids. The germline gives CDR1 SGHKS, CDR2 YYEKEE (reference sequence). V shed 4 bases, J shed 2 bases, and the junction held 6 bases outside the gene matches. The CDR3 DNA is TGTGCCAGCAGCCGAATGACAGGGGGCGCCTACGAGCAGTACTTC. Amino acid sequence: CASSRMTGGAYEQYF.

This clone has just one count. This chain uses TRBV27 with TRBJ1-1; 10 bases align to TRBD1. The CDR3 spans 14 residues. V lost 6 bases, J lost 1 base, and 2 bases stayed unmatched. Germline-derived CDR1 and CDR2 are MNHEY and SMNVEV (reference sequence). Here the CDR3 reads CASRGQGGNTEAFF. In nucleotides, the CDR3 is TGTGCCAGCAGAGGACAGGGGGGGAACACTGAAGCTTTCTTT.

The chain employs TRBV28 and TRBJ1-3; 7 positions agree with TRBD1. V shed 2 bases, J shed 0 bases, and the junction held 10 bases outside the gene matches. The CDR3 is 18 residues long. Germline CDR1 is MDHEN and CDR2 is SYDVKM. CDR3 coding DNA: TGTGCCAGCAGTTTACTGATTCCGGCAGGGGGCTCTGGAAACACCATATATTTT. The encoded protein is CASSLLIPAGGSGNTIYF.

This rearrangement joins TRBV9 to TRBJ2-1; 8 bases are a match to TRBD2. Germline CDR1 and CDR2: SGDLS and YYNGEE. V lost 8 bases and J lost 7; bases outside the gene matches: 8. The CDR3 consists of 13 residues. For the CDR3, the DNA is TGTGCCAGTAACGGGGGGGCCGGAAATGAGCAGTTCTTC. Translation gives CASNGGAGNEQFF.

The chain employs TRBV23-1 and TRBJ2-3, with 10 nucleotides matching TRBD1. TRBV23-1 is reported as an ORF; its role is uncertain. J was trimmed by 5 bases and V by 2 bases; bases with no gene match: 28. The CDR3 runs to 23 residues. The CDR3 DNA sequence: TGCGCCAGCAGTCAACCGATCCGGGGGTGGACAGGGGGGCTTGCCTCCCACAGAGATACGCAGTATTTT. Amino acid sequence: CASSQPIRGWTGGLASHRDTQYF.

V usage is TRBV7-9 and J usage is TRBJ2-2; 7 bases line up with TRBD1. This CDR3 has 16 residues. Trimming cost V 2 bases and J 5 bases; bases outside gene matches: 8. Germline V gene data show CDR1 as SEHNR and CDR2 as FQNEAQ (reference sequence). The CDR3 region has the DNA TGTGCCAGCAGCTTATTAACAGGGGCGTTGACCGGGGAGCTGTTTTTT. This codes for CASSLLTGALTGELFF.

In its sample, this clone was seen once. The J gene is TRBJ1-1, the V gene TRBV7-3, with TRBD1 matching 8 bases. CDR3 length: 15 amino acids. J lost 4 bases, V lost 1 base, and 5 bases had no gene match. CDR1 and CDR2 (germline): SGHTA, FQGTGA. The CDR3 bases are TGTGCCAGCAGCTTAAATGGACAGGGAATCACTGAAGCTTTCTTT. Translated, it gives CASSLNGQGITEAFF.

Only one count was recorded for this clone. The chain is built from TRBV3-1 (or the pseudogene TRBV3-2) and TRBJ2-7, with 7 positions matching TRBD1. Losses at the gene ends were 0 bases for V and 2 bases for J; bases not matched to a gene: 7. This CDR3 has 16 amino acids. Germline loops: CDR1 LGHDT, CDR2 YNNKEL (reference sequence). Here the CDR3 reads CASSQDSDRATYEQYF. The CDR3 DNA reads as TGTGCCAGCAGCCAAGATAGCGACAGGGCCACCTACGAGCAGTACTTC.

Here the CDR3 reads CASTTTGWTEAFF. CDR3 bases: TGTGCCAGCACGACGACAGGTTGGACTGAAGCTTTCTTT. The V call is TRBV6-5, the J call TRBJ1-1; D is perhaps TRBD1 (6 bases). Trimming pared 7 bases from V and 5 bases from J, leaving 14 bases between. Germline V gene lookup returns CDR1 MNHEY and CDR2 SVGAGI. The length of the CDR3 is 13 residues.

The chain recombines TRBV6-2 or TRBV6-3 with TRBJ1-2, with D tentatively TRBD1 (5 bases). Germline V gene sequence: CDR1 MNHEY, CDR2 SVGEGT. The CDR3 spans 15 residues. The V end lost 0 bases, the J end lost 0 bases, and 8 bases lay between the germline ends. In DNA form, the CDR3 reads TGTGCCAGCAGTTACTCGACAGAAACTAACTATGGCTACACCTTC. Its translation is CASSYSTETNYGYTF.

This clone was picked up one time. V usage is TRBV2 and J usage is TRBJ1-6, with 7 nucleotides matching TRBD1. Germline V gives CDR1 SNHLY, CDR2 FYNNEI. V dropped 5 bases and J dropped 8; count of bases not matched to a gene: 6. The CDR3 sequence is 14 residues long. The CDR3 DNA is TGTGCCAGCAGTCTGAGACAGGGTTATTCACCCCTCCACTTT. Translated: CASSLRQGYSPLHF.

The CDR3 bases are TGTGCCTGGAGTTCCCGGGGGAGCGGGGGGGCCAAGCAGTTCTTC. Translating gives CAWSSRGSGGAKQFF. The chain employs TRBV30 and TRBJ2-1; 10 nucleotides match TRBD2. Germline CDR1 GTSNPN, CDR2 SVGIG (reference sequence). V dropped 2 bases and J dropped 11; count of bases not matched to a gene: 12. This CDR3 region has 15 residues.

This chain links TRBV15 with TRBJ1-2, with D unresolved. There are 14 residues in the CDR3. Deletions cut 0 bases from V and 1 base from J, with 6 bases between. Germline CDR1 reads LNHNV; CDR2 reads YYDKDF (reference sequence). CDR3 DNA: TGTGCCACCAGCAGAGATCAGGTTAACTATGGCTACACCTTC. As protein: CATSRDQVNYGYTF.

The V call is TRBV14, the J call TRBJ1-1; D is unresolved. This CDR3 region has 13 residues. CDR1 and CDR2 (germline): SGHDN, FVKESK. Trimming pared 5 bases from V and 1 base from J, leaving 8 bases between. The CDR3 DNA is TGTGCCAGCAGCAGACTAGGGAACACTGAAGCTTTCTTT. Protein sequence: CASSRLGNTEAFF.

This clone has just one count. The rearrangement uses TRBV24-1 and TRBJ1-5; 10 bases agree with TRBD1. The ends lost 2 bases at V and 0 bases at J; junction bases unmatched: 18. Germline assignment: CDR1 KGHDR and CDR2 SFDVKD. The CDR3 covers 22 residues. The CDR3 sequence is CATSDWTGGISRISNSNQPQHF. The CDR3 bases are TGTGCCACCAGTGATTGGACAGGGGGGATCAGTCGGATCTCAAATAGCAATCAGCCCCAGCATTTT.

CDR3 sequence: CASSPFGTPQHSQGEQFF. Written as DNA, the CDR3 is TGTGCCAGCAGCCCGTTCGGTACTCCACAGCATTCCCAGGGTGAGCAGTTCTTC. The chain uses TRBV7-7 and TRBJ2-1; possibly TRBD1 for D (5 bases). Trimming shortened V by 5 bases and J by 9 bases, and 29 bases separated the two germline ends. CDR1 and CDR2 (germline): SSHAT, FNYEAQ (reference sequence). This CDR3 comprises 18 residues.

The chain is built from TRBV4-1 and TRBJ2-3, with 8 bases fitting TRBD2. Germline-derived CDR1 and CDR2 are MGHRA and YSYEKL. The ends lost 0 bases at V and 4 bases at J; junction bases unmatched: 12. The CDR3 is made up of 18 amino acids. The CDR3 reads CASSQDIGPAGASDTQYF. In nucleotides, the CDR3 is TGCGCCAGCAGCCAAGATATCGGGCCAGCGGGGGCCTCAGATACGCAGTATTTT.

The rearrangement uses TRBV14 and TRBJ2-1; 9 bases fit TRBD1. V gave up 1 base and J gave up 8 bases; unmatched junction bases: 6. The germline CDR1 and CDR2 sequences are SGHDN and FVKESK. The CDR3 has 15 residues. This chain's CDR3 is CASSQGTGGSDEQFF. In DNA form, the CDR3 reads TGTGCCAGCAGCCAAGGAACAGGGGGCAGCGATGAGCAGTTCTTC.

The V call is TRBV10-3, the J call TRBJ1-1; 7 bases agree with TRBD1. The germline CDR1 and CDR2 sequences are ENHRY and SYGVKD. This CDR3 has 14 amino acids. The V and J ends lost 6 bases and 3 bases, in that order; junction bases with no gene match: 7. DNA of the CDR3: TGTGCCATCAGCCTACAGGGGCGGGACACTGAAGCTTTCTTT. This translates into CAISLQGRDTEAFF.

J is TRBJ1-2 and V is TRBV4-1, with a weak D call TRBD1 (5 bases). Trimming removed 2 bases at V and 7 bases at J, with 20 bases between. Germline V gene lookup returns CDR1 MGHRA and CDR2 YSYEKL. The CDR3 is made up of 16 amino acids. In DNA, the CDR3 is TGCGCCAGCAGCCAAAGGGGTGGGGCAGACCTGAGTGGCTACACCTTC. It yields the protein CASSQRGGADLSGYTF.

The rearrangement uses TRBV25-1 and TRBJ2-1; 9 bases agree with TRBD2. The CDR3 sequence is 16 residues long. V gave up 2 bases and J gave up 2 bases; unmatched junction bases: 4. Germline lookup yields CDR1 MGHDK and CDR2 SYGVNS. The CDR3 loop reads CASSEVAGAAYNEQFF. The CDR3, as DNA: TGTGCCAGCAGTGAAGTAGCGGGGGCGGCCTACAATGAGCAGTTCTTC.